A single sample gave rise to the 12 T cell receptor beta chains below, sequenced in a study of OX40 agonist ivuxolimab in advanced cancers. Assay used: immunoSEQ multiplex PCR; TCRdb lists only in-frame clones, some missing. The sample lists roughly 63,000 clones; 83% were seen once. The specimen was CD4+ or CD8+ T cells sorted from blood, collected in a trial of the OX40 agonist ivuxolimab. The receptors originated from an adult with an advanced solid tumor such as melanoma, head and neck, liver or kidney cancer.

This clone was detected only a few times. The V call is TRBV25-1, the J call TRBJ1-2; a possible D gene is TRBD1 (5 bases). Trimming took off 6 bases at V and 0 bases at J, with 11 bases between the two ends. Germline-derived CDR1 and CDR2 are MGHDK and SYGVNS. The CDR3 sequence is 14 residues long. The CDR3 region is CASSRDSPNYGYTF. In DNA form, the CDR3 reads TGTGCCAGCAGCAGAGACAGCCCTAACTATGGCTACACCTTC.

J is TRBJ2-7 and V is TRBV11-2; D is undetermined. Germline V gene lookup returns CDR1 SGHAT and CDR2 FQNNGV. CDR3 length: 11 residues. V lost 2 bases, J lost 4 bases, and 3 bases lay in between. In nucleotides, the CDR3 is TGTGCCAGCAGCTTAAATTACGAGCAGTACTTC. Translating gives CASSLNYEQYF.

The chain employs TRBV6-1 and TRBJ1-5; 8 bases agree with TRBD1. Germline V gene sequence: CDR1 MNHNS, CDR2 SASEGT. This CDR3 region has 16 residues. V lost 1 base, J lost 10 bases, and 12 bases stayed unmatched. The CDR3: CASSEEAGGGFYPQHF. The DNA of the CDR3 is TGTGCCAGCAGTGAAGAGGCAGGGGGCGGGTTCTATCCCCAGCATTTT.

V is TRBV19 and J is TRBJ2-3, with 7 bases fitting TRBD1. The V segment lost 5 bases and the J segment 0 bases; nucleotides outside the gene matches: 2. The CDR3 totals 14 residues. Germline assignment: CDR1 LNHDA and CDR2 SQIVND (reference sequence). CDR3 residues: CASSLGQSTDTQYF. CDR3 sequence (DNA): TGTGCCAGTAGTTTGGGACAGAGCACAGATACGCAGTATTTT.

The rearrangement joins TRBV9 to TRBJ2-5; 15 nucleotides align to TRBD2. This CDR3 contains 17 residues. With V trimmed by 0 bases and J by 4 bases, 4 bases remained unmatched. Germline CDR1 is SGDLS and CDR2 is YYNGEE. CDR3 sequence reads: CASSVGTSGGARETQYF. The CDR3, as DNA: TGTGCCAGCAGCGTAGGGACTAGCGGGGGGGCTCGAGAGACCCAGTACTTC.

The chain links TRBV19 to TRBJ2-7, with D unclear. The CDR3 has 13 residues. The germline V gene encodes CDR1 LNHDA and CDR2 SQIVND (reference sequence). V lost 3 bases and J lost 3, with 9 bases in between. CDR3 in amino acids: CASSMSPGYEQYF. CDR3 DNA: TGTGCCAGTAGTATGTCCCCCGGCTACGAGCAGTACTTC. The full variable domain, rest sourced from reference TRBV19 and TRBJ2-7, is DGGITQSPKYLFRKEGQNVTLSCEQNLNHDAMYWYRQDPGQGLRLIYYSQIVNDFQKGDIAEGYSVSREKKESFPLTVTSAQKNPTAFYLCASSMSPGYEQYFGPGTRLTVT.

This clone was observed a handful of times. The rearrangement joins TRBV19 to TRBJ1-2; no clear D gene. Germline V gene data show CDR1 as LNHDA and CDR2 as SQIVND (reference sequence). The V gene lost 6 bases and the J gene lost 2 bases, with 4 bases spanning the gap. CDR3 length: 11 amino acids. The CDR3 DNA reads TGTGCCAGTAGACGGAACTATGGCTACACCTTC. Protein: CASRRNYGYTF.

This chain links TRBV10-3 with TRBJ2-5; 8 nucleotides agree with TRBD2. Germline values: CDR1 ENHRY, CDR2 SYGVKD. V was clipped by 2 bases and J by 2 bases; unmatched bases: 7. The CDR3 has 16 amino acids. CDR3 protein: CAISERAGGTQETQYF. As DNA, the CDR3 is TGTGCCATCAGTGAGCGGGCGGGGGGAACTCAAGAGACCCAGTACTTC.

The chain links TRBV11-3 to TRBJ1-6, with D uncertain. Trimming removed 0 bases from V and 5 bases from J, with 5 bases in between. Germline V gene lookup returns CDR1 SGHNT and CDR2 YENEEA. The CDR3 consists of 14 residues. The CDR3, as DNA: TGTGCCAGCAGCTTAGACACCGATAATTCACCCCTCCACTTT. Translation: CASSLDTDNSPLHF.

The V call is TRBV5-4, the J call TRBJ2-7; tentatively, D is TRBD1 (6 bases). Trimming took 4 bases from V and 1 from J, leaving 21 bases between them. CDR1 is SGHNT and CDR2 is YYREEE in the germline V gene (reference sequence). The CDR3 is 17 amino acids. This chain's CDR3 is CASSPMGAAHSSYEQYF. The CDR3 DNA is TGTGCCAGCAGCCCCATGGGGGCGGCCCATTCTTCCTACGAGCAGTACTTC.

The genes are TRBV18 and TRBJ2-1; D ambiguous. The germline V gene has CDR1 KGHSH and CDR2 LQKENI. Trimming pared 0 bases from V and 4 bases from J, leaving 13 bases between. The CDR3 spans 16 residues. This CDR3 reads CASSPPMAFSYNEQFF. Here the CDR3 DNA reads TGTGCCAGCTCACCACCCATGGCGTTTTCGTACAATGAGCAGTTCTTC.

This chain joins TRBV18 and TRBJ1-3; 9 bases are a match to TRBD1. Germline-derived CDR1 and CDR2 are KGHSH and LQKENI. This CDR3 is 17 amino acids long. With 3 bases clipped from V and 4 bases from J, the junction kept 10 bases outside the gene matches. DNA for the CDR3: TGTGCCAGCTCACCGAACTACGGGACAGGGAGCGGAAACACCATATATTTT. Encoded protein: CASSPNYGTGSGNTIYF.